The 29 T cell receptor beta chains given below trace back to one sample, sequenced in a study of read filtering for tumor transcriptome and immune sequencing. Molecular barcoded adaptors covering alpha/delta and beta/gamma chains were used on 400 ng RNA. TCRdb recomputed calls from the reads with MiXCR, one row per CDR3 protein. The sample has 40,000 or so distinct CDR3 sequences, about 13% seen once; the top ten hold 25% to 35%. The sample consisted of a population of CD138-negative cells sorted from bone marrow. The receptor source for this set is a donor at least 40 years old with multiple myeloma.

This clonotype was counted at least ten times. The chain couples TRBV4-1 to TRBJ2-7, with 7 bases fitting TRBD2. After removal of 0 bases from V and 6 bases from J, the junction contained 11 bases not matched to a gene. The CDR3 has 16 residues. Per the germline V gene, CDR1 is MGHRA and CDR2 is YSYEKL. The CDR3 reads CASSQEVFAGAGEQYF. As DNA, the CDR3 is TGCGCCAGCAGCCAAGAGGTTTTTGCGGGAGCGGGCGAGCAGTACTTC.

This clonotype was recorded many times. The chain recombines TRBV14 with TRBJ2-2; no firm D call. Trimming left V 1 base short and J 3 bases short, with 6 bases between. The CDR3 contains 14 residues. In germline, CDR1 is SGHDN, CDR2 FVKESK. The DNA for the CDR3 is TGTGCCAGCAGCCAAGGGCTGTACACCGGGGAGCTGTTTTTT. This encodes CASSQGLYTGELFF.

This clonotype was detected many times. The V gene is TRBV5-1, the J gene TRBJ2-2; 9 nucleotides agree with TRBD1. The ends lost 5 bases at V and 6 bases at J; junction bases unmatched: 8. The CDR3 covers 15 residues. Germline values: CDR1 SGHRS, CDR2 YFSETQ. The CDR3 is CASRQRTGESGELFF. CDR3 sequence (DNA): TGCGCCAGCAGGCAGCGGACAGGGGAATCCGGGGAGCTGTTTTTT. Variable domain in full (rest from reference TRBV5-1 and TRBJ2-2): KAGVTQTPRYLIKTRGQQVTLSCSPISGHRSVSWYQQTPGQGLQFLFEYFSETQRNKGNFPGRFSGRQFSNSRSEMNVSTLELGDSALYLCASRQRTGESGELFFGEGSRLTVL.

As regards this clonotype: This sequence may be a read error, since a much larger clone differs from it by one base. CDR3 protein: CASSQYMVKSEQFF. CDR3 bases: TGTGCCAGCAGCCAATACATGGTGAAGAGTGAGCAGTTCTTC. The chain links TRBV3-1 to TRBJ2-1; D is unresolved. V was clipped by 2 bases and J by 9 bases, with 14 bases between them. Germline V CDR1 and CDR2: LGHDT, YNNKEL (reference sequence). The CDR3 has 14 residues.

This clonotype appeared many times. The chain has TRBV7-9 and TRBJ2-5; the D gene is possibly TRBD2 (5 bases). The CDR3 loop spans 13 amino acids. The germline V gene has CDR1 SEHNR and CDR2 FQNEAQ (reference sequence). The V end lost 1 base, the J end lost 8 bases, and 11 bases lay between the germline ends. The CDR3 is CASSLGWGDTQYF. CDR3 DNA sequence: TGTGCCAGCAGCTTAGGGTGGGGAGACACCCAGTACTTC. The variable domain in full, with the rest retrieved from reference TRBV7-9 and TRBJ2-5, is DTGVSQNPRHKITKRGQNVTFRCDPISEHNRLYWYRQTLGQGPEFLTYFQNEAQLEKSRLLSDRFSAERPKGSFSTLEIQRTEQGDSAMYLCASSLGWGDTQYFGPGTRLLVL.

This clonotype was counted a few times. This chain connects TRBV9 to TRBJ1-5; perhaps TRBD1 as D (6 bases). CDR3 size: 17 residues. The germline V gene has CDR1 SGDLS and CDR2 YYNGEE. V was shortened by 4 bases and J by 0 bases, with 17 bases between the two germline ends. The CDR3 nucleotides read TGTGCCAGCAGCCAGGGGCATGGGATCAATAGCAATCAGCCCCAGCATTTT. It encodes CASSQGHGINSNQPQHF. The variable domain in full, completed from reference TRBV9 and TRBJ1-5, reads DSGVTQTPKHLITATGQRVTLRCSPRSGDLSVYWYQQSLDQGLQFLIQYYNGEERAKGNILERFSAQQFPDLHSELNLSSLELGDSALYFCASSQGHGINSNQPQHFGDGTRLSIL.

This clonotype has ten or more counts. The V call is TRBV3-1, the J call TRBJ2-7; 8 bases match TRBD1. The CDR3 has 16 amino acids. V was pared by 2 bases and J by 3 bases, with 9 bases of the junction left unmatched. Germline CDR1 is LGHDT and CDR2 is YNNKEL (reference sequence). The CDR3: CASSQIGGTGSYEQYF. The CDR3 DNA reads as TGTGCCAGCAGCCAAATAGGGGGGACAGGCAGCTACGAGCAGTACTTC.

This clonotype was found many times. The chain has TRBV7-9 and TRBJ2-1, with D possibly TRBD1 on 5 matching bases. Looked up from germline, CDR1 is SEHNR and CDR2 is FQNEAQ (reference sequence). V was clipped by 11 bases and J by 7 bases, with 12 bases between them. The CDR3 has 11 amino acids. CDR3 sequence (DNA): TGTGCCGTCTCCAGGGTAAATGAGCAGTTCTTC. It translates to CAVSRVNEQFF.

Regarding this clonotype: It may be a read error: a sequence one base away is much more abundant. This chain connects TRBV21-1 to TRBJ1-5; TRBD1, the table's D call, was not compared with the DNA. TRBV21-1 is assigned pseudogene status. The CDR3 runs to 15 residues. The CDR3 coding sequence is TGTGCCAGCGGCAAAGTTGGGCAGGGCGATCAGCCCCAGCATTTT. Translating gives CASGKVGQGDQPQHF.

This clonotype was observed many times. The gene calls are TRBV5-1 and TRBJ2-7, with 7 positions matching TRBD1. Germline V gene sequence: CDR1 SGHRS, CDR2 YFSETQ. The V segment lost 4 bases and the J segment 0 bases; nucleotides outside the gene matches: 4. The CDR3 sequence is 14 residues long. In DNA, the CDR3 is TGCGCCAGCAGCATTCGACAGGGCTCCTACGAGCAGTACTTC. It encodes CASSIRQGSYEQYF.

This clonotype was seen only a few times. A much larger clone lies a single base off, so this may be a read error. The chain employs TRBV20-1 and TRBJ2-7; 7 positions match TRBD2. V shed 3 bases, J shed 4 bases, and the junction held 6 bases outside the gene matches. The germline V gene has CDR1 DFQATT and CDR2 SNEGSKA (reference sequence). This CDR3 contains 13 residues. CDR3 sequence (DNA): TGCAGTGCTAGGAAGACTAGCCGTTACGAGCAGTACTTC. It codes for CSARKTSRYEQYF.

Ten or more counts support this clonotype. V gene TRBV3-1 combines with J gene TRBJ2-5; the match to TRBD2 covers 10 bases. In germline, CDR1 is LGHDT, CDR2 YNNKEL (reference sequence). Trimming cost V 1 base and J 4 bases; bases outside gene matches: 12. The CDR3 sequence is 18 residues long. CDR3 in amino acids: CASSQVSLAGVKGETQYF. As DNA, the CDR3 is TGTGCCAGCAGCCAAGTAAGCCTAGCGGGAGTCAAAGGAGAGACCCAGTACTTC.

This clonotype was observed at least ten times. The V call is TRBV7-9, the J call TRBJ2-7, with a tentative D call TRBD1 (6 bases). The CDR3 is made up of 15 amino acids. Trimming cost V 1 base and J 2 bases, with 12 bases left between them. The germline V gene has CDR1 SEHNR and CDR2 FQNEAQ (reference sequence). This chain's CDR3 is CASSLGGTTAYEQYF. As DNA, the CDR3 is TGTGCCAGCAGCTTAGGAGGGACAACGGCCTACGAGCAGTACTTC.

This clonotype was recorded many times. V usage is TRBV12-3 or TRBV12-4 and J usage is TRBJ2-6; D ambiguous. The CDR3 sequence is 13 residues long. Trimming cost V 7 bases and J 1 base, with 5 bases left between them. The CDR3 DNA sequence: TGTGCCAGCATCGGTTCTGGGGCCAACGTCCTGACTTTC. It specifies CASIGSGANVLTF.

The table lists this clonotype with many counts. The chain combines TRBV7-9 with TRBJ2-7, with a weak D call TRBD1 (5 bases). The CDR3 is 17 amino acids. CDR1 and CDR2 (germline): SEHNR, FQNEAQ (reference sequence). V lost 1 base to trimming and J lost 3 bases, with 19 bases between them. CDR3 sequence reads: CASSLVWGPTYYYEQYF. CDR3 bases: TGTGCCAGCAGCTTAGTTTGGGGCCCCACCTATTACTACGAGCAGTACTTC.

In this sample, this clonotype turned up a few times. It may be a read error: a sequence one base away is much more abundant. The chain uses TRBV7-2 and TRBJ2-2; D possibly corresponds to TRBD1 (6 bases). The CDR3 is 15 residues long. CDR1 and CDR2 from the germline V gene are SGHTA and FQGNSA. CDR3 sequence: CASSLTGYVEGELSF. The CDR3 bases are TGTGCCAGCAGCTTAACGGGTTACGTAGAGGGGGAGCTGTCTTTT.

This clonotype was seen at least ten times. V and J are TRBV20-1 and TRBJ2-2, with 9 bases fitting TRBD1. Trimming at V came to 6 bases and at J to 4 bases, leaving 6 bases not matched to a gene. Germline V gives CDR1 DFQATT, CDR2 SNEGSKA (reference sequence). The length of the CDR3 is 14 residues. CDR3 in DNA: TGCAGTGCCAAGGGACAGGGCTCCACCGGGGAGCTGTTTTTT. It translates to CSAKGQGSTGELFF.

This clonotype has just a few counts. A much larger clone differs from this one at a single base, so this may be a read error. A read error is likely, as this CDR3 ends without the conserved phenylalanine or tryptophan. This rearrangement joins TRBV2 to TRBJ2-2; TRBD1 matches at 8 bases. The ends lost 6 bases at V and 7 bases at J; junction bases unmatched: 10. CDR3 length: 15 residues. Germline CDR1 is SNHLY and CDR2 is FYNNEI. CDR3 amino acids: CASRQGQGAGGELFL. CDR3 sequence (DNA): TGTGCCAGCAGACAAGGTCAGGGGGCCGGCGGGGAGCTGTTTCTT.

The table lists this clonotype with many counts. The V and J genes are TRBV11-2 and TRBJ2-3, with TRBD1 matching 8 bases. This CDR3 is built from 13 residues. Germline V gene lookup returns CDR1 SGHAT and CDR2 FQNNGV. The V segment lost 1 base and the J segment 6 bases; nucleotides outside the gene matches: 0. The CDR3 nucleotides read TGTGCCAGCAGCTTAGGACAGGGGGATACGCAGTATTTT. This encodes CASSLGQGDTQYF.

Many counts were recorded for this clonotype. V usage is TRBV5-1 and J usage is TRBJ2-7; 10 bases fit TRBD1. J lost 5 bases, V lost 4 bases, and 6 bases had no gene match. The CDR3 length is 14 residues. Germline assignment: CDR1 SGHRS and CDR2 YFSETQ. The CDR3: CASSQGQGSDEQYF. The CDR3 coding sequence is TGCGCCAGCAGCCAGGGACAGGGGTCTGACGAGCAGTACTTC.

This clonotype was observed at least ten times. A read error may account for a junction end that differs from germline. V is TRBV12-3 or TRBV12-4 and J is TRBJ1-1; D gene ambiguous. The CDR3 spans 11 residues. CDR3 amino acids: CASSLNIEAFF. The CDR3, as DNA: TGTGCCAGCAGTTTAAACATTGAAGCTTTCTTT.

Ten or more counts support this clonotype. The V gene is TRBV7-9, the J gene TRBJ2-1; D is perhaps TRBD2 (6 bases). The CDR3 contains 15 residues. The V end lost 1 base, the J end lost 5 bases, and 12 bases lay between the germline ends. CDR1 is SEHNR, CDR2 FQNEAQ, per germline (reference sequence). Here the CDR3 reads CASSLGKLADNEQFF. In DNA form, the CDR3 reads TGTGCCAGCAGCTTAGGAAAACTAGCAGACAATGAGCAGTTCTTC.

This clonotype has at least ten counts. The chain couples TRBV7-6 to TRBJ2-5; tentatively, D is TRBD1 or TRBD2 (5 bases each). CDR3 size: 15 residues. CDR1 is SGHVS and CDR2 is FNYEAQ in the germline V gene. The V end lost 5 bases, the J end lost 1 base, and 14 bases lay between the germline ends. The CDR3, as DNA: TGTGCCAGCAGCCAACTAGGTGGGACCCAAGAGACCCAGTACTTC. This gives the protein CASSQLGGTQETQYF.

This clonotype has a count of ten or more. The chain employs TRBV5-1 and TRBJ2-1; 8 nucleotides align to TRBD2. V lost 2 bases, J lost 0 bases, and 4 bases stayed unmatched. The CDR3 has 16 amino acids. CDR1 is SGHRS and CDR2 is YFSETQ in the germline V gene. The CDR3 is CASSFGGRSSYNEQFF. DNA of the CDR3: TGCGCCAGCAGCTTCGGCGGGAGGAGCTCCTACAATGAGCAGTTCTTC. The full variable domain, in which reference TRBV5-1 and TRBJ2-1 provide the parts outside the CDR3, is KAGVTQTPRYLIKTRGQQVTLSCSPISGHRSVSWYQQTPGQGLQFLFEYFSETQRNKGNFPGRFSGRQFSNSRSEMNVSTLELGDSALYLCASSFGGRSSYNEQFFGPGTRLTVL.

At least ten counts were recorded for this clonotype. CDR3 coding DNA: TGTGCCAGCAGCACCGTAGCAGTGAACACCGGGGAGCTGTTTTTT. This encodes CASSTVAVNTGELFF. The chain is built from TRBV7-2 and TRBJ2-2, with D uncertain. V lost 5 bases and J 1 base, leaving 11 bases between the germline ends. Germline values: CDR1 SGHTA, CDR2 FQGNSA. The CDR3 contains 15 residues.

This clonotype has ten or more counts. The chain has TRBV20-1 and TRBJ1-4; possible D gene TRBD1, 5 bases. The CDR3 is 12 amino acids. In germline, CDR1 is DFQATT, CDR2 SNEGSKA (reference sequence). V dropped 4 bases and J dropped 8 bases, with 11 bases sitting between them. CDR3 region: CSAKGRYEKLFF. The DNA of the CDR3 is TGCAGTGCTAAGGGACGGTACGAAAAACTGTTTTTT.

Here the CDR3 DNA reads TGCAGTGCTAGAGGCCGTCTTGGCAGGCAGTACTTC. Translating gives CSARGRLGRQYF. This sequence joins TRBV20-1 and TRBJ2-7; no clear D gene. Per the germline V gene, CDR1 is DFQATT and CDR2 is SNEGSKA (reference sequence). CDR3 size: 12 residues. Trimming took 1 base from V and 9 from J, leaving 13 bases between them.

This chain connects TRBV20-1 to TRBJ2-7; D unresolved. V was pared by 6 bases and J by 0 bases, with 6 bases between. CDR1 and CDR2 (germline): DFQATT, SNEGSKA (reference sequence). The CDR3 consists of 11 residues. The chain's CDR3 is CSAPYSYEQYF. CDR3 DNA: TGCAGTGCCCCCTACTCCTACGAGCAGTACTTC.

The CDR3 is CASSIGQGALQQFF. CDR3 in DNA: TGTGCCAGCAGTATTGGACAGGGCGCACTCCAGCAGTTCTTC. This sequence joins TRBV6-1 and TRBJ2-1; 8 nucleotides line up with TRBD1. V lost 5 bases to trimming and J lost 11 bases; unmatched junction nucleotides: 11. This CDR3 has 14 residues. Germline CDR1 reads MNHNS; CDR2 reads SASEGT.